This TCR beta chain was recorded in a study of CD4+ T cells in melanoma. On this clone itself: Its cognate antigen is unknown.

Trimming took off 2 bases at V and 0 bases at J, with 13 bases between the two ends. The CDR3 totals 16 residues. The V gene's germline CDR1 is SGHVT and CDR2 SQSDAQ. Measured with immunoSEQ multiplex PCR; TCRdb has only the in-frame clones, and not every one. The profile covers roughly 150,000 clones, with about 93% appearing a single time and 1.5% to 1.7% taken by the ten largest. Findings of the study overall: Reportedly, melanoma neoantigen-specific CD4+ T cells showed varied differentiation states. CD8+ T cell, macrophage and B cell function reportedly correlated with neoantigen-specific CD4+ T cells.

This clonotype originated in a human donor with melanoma. This rearrangement joins TRBV7-4 to TRBJ1-2; TRBD1 might be the D (6 bases). The CDR3 spells CASSLIGGPPNYGYTF. DNA of the CDR3: TGTGCCAGCAGCTTAATTGGGGGCCCCCCTAACTATGGCTACACCTTC.